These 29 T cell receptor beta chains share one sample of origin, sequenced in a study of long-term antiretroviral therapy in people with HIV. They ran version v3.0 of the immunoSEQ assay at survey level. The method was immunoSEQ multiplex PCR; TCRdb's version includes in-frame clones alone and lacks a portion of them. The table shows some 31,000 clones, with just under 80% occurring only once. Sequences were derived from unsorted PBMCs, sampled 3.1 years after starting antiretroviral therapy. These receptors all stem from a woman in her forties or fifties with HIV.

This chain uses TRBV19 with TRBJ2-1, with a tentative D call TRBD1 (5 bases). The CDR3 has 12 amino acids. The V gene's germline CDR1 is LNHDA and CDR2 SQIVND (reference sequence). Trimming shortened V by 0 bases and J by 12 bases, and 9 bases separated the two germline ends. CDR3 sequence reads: CASSIDQGPQFF. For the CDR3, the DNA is TGTGCCAGTAGTATAGACCAGGGCCCGCAGTTCTTC. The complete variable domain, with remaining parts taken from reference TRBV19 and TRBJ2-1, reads DGGITQSPKYLFRKEGQNVTLSCEQNLNHDAMYWYRQDPGQGLRLIYYSQIVNDFQKGDIAEGYSVSREKKESFPLTVTSAQKNPTAFYLCASSIDQGPQFFGPGTRLTVL.

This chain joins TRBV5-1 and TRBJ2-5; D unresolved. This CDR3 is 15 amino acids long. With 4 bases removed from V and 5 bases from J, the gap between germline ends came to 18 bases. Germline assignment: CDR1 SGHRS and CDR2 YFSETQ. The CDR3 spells CASSRINSAAETQYF. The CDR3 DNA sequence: TGCGCCAGCAGCAGAATTAATTCCGCGGCCGAGACCCAGTACTTC. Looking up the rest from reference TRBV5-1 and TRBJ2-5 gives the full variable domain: KAGVTQTPRYLIKTRGQQVTLSCSPISGHRSVSWYQQTPGQGLQFLFEYFSETQRNKGNFPGRFSGRQFSNSRSEMNVSTLELGDSALYLCASSRINSAAETQYFGPGTRLLVL.

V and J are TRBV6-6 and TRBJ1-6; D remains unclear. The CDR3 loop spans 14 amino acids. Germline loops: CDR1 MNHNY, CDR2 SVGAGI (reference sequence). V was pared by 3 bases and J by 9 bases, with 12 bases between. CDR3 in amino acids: CASSYSSRGSPLHF. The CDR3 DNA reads TGTGCCAGCAGTTATTCGAGTCGGGGTTCACCCCTCCACTTT.

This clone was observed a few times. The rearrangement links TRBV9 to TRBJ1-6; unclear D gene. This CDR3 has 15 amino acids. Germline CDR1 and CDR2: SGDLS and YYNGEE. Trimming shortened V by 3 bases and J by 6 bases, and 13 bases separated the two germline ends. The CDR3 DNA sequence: TGTGCCAGCAGCGGAAGAGCCAACACTAATTCACCCCTCCACTTT. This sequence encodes CASSGRANTNSPLHF.

CDR3 amino acids: CSVSLVPYNEQFF. The CDR3 DNA sequence: TGCAGCGTTTCACTAGTGCCCTACAATGAGCAGTTCTTC. V is TRBV29-1 and J is TRBJ2-1, with a possible D match to TRBD2 (5 bases). Trimming left V 5 bases short and J 2 bases short, with 10 bases between. Per the germline V gene, CDR1 is SQVTM and CDR2 is ANQGSEA. This CDR3 spans 13 amino acids.

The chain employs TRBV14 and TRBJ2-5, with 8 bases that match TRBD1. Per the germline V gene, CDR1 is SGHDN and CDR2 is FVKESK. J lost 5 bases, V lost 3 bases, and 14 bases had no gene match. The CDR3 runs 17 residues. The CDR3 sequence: CASSHRQGARYSETQYF. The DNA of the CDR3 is TGTGCCAGCAGCCATAGGCAGGGGGCCCGTTATTCGGAGACCCAGTACTTC.

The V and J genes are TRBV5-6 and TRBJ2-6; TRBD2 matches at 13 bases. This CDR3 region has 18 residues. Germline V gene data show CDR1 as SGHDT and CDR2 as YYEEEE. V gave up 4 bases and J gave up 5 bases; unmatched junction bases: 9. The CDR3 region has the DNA TGTGCCAGCAGCCTGGGACTAGCGGGGACCGGTAGGGCCAACGTCCTGACTTTC. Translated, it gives CASSLGLAGTGRANVLTF.

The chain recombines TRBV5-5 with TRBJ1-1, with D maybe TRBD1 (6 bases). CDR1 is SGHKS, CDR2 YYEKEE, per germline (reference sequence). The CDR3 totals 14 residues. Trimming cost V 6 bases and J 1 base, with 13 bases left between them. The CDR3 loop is CASTEQGSNTEAFF. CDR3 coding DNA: TGTGCCAGCACCGAACAGGGCTCGAACACTGAAGCTTTCTTT.

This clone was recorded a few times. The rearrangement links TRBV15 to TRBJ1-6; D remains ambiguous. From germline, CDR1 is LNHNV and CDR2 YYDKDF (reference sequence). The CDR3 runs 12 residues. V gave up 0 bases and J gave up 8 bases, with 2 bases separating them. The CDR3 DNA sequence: TGTGCCACCAGCAGAGATGATTCACCCCTCCACTTT. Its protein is CATSRDDSPLHF. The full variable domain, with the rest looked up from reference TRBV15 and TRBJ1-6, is DAMVIQNPRYQVTQFGKPVTLSCSQTLNHNVMYWYQQKSSQAPKLLFHYYDKDFNNEADTPDNFQSRRPNTSFCFLDIRSPGLGDTAMYLCATSRDDSPLHFGNGTRLTVT.

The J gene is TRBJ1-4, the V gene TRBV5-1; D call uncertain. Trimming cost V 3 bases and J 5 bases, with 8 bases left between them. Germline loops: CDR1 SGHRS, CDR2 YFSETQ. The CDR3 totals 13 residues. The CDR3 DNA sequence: TGCGCCAGCAGCTCCGGGGAGAATGAAAAACTGTTTTTT. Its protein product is CASSSGENEKLFF.

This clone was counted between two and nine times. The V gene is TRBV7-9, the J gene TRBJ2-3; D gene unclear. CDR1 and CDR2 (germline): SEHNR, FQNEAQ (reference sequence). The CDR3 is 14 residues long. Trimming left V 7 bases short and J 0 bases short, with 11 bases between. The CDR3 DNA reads TGTGCCAGCACCGATCGGGCTAGCACAGATACGCAGTATTTT. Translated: CASTDRASTDTQYF.

CDR3 loop: CASSSGQNYGYTF. The DNA for the CDR3 is TGCGCCAGCAGCTCCGGACAGAACTATGGCTACACCTTC. The chain recombines TRBV5-1 with TRBJ1-2, with D perhaps TRBD1 (6 bases). In germline, CDR1 is SGHRS, CDR2 YFSETQ. This CDR3 spans 13 amino acids. V was shortened by 3 bases and J by 2 bases, with 8 bases between the two germline ends.

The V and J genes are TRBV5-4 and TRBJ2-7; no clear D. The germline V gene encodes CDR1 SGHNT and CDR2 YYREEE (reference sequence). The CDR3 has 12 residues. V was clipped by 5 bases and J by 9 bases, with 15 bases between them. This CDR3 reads CASSSDRLSQYF. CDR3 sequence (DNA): TGTGCCAGCAGTTCGGACCGTTTGTCGCAGTACTTC.

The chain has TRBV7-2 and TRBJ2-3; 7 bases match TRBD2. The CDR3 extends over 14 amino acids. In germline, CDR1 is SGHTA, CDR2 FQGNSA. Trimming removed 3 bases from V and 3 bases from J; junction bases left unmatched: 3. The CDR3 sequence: CASSFQLATDTQYF. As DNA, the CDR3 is TGTGCCAGCAGCTTCCAACTAGCGACAGATACGCAGTATTTT.

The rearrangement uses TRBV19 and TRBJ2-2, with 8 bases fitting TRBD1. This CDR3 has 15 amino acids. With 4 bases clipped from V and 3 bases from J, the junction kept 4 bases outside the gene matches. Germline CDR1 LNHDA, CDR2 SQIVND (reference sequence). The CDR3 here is CASSTWDRHTGELFF. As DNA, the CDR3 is TGTGCCAGTAGTACTTGGGACAGGCACACCGGGGAGCTGTTTTTT.

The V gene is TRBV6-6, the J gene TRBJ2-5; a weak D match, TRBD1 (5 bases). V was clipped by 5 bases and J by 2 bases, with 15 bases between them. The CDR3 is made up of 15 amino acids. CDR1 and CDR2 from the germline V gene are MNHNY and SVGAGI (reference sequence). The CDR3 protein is CASSHHRGPQETQYF. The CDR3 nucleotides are TGTGCCAGCAGTCACCATAGGGGTCCGCAAGAGACCCAGTACTTC.

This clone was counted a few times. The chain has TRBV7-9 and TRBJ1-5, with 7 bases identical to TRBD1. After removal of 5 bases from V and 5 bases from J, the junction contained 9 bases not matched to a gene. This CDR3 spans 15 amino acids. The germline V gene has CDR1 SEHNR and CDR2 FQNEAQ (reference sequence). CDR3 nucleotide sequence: TGTGCCAGCAGCCAGTCGACAGGGTGGGATCAGCCCCAGCATTTT. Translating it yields CASSQSTGWDQPQHF.

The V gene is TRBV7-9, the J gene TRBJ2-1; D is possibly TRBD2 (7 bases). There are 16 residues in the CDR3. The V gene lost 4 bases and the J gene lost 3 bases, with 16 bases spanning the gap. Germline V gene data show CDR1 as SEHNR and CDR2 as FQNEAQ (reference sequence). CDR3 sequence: CASSSRGGEVYNEQFF. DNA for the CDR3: TGTGCCAGCAGCTCTAGGGGGGGGGAGGTCTACAATGAGCAGTTCTTC.

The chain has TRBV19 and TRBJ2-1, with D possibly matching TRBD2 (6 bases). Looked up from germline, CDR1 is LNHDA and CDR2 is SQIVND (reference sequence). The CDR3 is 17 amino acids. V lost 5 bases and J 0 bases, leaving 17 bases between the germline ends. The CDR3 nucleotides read TGTGCCAGTAGTGCCCCGGGACTCCTTAGCTCCTACAATGAGCAGTTCTTC. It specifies CASSAPGLLSSYNEQFF.

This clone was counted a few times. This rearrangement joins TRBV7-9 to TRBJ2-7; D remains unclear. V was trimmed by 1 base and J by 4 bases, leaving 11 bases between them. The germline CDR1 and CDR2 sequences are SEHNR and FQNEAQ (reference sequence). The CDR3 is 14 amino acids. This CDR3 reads CASSLVGSFYEQYF. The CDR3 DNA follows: TGTGCCAGCAGCTTAGTAGGCAGCTTTTACGAGCAGTACTTC.

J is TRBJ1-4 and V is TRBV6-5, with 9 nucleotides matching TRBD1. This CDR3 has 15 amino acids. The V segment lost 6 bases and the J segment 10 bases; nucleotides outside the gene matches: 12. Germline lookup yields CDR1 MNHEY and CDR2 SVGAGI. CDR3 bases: TGTGCCAGCAGAACTACCGGGACAGGGCTAAGAAAACTGTTTTTT. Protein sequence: CASRTTGTGLRKLFF.

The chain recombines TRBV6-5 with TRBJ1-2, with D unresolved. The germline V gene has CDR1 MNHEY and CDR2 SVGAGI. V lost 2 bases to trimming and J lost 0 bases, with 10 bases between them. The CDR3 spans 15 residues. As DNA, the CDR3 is TGTGCCAGCAGTTACGGCGGGCCCTCTAACTATGGCTACACCTTC. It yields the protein CASSYGGPSNYGYTF.

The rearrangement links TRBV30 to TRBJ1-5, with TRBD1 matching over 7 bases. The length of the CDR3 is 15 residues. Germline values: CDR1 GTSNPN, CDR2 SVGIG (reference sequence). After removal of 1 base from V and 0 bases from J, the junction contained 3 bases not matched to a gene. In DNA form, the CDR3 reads TGTGCCTGGAGTGACGGGACAGTTAGCAATCAGCCCCAGCATTTT. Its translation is CAWSDGTVSNQPQHF.

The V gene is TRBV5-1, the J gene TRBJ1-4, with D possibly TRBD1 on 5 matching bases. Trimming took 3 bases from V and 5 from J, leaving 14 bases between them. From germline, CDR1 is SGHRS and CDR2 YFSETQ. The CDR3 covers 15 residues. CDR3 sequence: CASSYIGASNEKLFF. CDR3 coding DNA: TGCGCCAGCAGCTACATCGGGGCCTCCAATGAAAAACTGTTTTTT.

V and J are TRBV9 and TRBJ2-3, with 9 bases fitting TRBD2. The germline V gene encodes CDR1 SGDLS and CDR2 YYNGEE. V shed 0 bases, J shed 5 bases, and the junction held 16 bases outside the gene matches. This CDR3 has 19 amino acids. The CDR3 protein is CASSVDPTVGLAFGDTQYF. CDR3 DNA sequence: TGTGCCAGCAGCGTAGATCCGACCGTTGGACTAGCGTTCGGAGATACGCAGTATTTT. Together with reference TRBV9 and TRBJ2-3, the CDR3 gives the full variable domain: DSGVTQTPKHLITATGQRVTLRCSPRSGDLSVYWYQQSLDQGLQFLIQYYNGEERAKGNILERFSAQQFPDLHSELNLSSLELGDSALYFCASSVDPTVGLAFGDTQYFGPGTRLTVL.

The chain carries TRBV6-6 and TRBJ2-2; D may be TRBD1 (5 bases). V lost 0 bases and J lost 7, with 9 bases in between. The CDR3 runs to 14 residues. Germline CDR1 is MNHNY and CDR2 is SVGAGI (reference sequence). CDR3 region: CASSYSAGIGELFF. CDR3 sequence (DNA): TGTGCCAGCAGTTACTCGGCAGGGATCGGGGAGCTGTTTTTT.

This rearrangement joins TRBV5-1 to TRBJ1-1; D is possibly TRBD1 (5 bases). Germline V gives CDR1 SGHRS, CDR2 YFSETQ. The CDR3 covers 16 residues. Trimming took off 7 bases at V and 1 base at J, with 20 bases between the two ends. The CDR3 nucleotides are TGCGCCAGCGCACTCCGGGGGGACGCGACGAACACTGAAGCTTTCTTT. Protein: CASALRGDATNTEAFF.

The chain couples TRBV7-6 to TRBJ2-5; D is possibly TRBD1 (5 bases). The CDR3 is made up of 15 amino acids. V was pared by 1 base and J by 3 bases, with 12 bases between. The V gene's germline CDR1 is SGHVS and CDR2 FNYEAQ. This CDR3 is CASSLVRDLEETQYF. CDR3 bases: TGTGCCAGCAGCTTAGTCAGGGATCTTGAAGAGACCCAGTACTTC.

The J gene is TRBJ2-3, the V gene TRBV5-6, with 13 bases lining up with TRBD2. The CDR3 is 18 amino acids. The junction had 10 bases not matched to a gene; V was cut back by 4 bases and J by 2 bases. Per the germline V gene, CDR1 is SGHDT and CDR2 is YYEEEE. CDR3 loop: CASSAGLAGAADTDTQYF. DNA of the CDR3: TGTGCCAGCAGCGCAGGACTAGCGGGGGCCGCAGACACAGATACGCAGTATTTT.